This is a list of T cell receptor beta chains from one sample in a study of shared clonotypes between healthy human individuals. Data came from immunoSEQ multiplex PCR; TCRdb stores just in-frame clones and leaves some out. The table records hundreds of thousands of clones, 73% of them present only once. Sample: memory CD4+ T cells sorted from blood. The receptor set was obtained from a woman younger than 45 in good health. Both conserved end residues are part of each CDR3. A D gene is named only where the DNA matches it firmly. Expanded clones are given a class, and other clones once, few, many or no size at all.

d_gene	abundance	v_gene	j_gene	CDR3aa	CDR3nt
TRBD1	many	TRBV27	TRBJ1-1	CASSFSTGLITEAFF	TGTGCCAGCAGTTTCTCGACAGGGTTGATCACTGAAGCTTTCTTT
TRBD2	few	TRBV5-1	TRBJ2-1	CASSRLAGSYNEQFF	TGCGCCAGCAGCCGACTAGCGGGCTCCTACAATGAGCAGTTCTTC
-	few	TRBV7-9	TRBJ1-2	CASSLESRGYGYTF	TGTGCCAGCAGCTTAGAGTCCAGGGGATATGGCTACACCTTC
-	-	TRBV19	TRBJ2-1	CASISSGAPPYNEQFF	TGTGCCAGTATAAGTTCGGGGGCCCCTCCCTACAATGAGCAGTTCTTC
-	-	TRBV28	TRBJ2-1	CASSNRGWASDGRPYNEQFF	TGTGCCAGCAGCAATAGGGGATGGGCTAGCGACGGGAGACCCTACAATGAGCAGTTCTTC
-	-	TRBV10-3	TRBJ2-7	CAISESFGGPSYEQYF	TGTGCCATCAGTGAGTCTTTCGGGGGGCCATCCTACGAGCAGTACTTC
-	-	TRBV19	TRBJ1-2	CASSITDSSDGYTF	TGTGCCAGTAGTATTACAGACTCATCTGATGGCTACACCTTC
-	-	TRBV14	TRBJ2-7	CASSQSLNSLEQYF	TGTGCCAGCAGCCAATCCCTTAACAGTCTCGAGCAGTACTTC
-	-	TRBV5-6	TRBJ1-3	CASSPDSSSGNTIYF	TGTGCCAGCAGTCCGGACTCTAGCTCTGGAAACACCATATATTTT
-	-	TRBV28	TRBJ1-2	CASSLTGPSNYGYTF	TGTGCCAGCAGTCTAACGGGCCCGTCTAACTATGGCTACACCTTC
-	-	TRBV5-1	TRBJ1-4	CASTRGWGNEKLFF	TGCGCCAGCACCAGGGGCTGGGGTAATGAAAAACTGTTTTTT
TRBD2	few	TRBV28	TRBJ2-3	CASSLKAGGDTQYF	TGTGCCAGCAGTTTAAAAGCGGGAGGTGATACGCAGTATTTT
-	few	TRBV18	TRBJ2-7	CASSSTESSYEQYF	TGTGCCAGCTCTTCGACCGAGAGCTCCTACGAGCAGTACTTC
TRBD1	-	TRBV2	TRBJ2-1	CASRGQGINEQFF	TGTGCCAGCAGGGGACAGGGAATCAATGAGCAGTTCTTC
-	-	TRBV30	TRBJ1-5	CAWRQRRGAWNQPQHF	TGTGCCTGGAGGCAACGGCGGGGGGCATGGAATCAGCCCCAGCATTTT
-	-	TRBV21-1	TRBJ1-5	CASSKRISNQPQHF	TGTGCCAGCAGCAAACGGATTAGCAATCAGCCCCAGCATTTT
TRBD2	-	TRBV7-8	TRBJ2-3	CASSLQGVAGGTDTQYF	TGTGCCAGCAGCCTACAAGGGGTAGCGGGAGGCACGGATACGCAGTATTTT
TRBD2	-	TRBV7-9	TRBJ2-7	CASSSLAGGEQYF	TGTGCCAGCAGCTCTCTAGCGGGAGGGGAGCAGTACTTC
TRBD2	-	TRBV28	TRBJ2-1	CASSQLAGDYNEQFF	TGTGCCAGCAGTCAACTAGCGGGAGACTACAATGAGCAGTTCTTC
TRBD1	-	TRBV28	TRBJ2-7	CASRKGQGGEQYF	TGTGCCAGCAGGAAGGGACAGGGGGGCGAGCAGTACTTC
-	-	TRBV5-1	TRBJ2-7	CASSLGGNSPYEQYF	TGCGCCAGCAGCTTGGGAGGGAATAGCCCCTACGAGCAGTACTTC
-	once	TRBV9	TRBJ2-5	CASSVVPEAETQYF	TGTGCCAGCAGCGTAGTTCCGGAGGCGGAGACCCAGTACTTC
-	once	TRBV27	TRBJ2-7	CASSPGSGLYEQYF	TGTGCCAGCAGTCCAGGCAGCGGGCTGTACGAGCAGTACTTC
-	-	TRBV14	TRBJ1-4	CASSQGPGTGGKLFF	TGTGCCAGCAGCCAAGGACCGGGCACGGGGGGGAAACTGTTTTTT
-	-	TRBV28	TRBJ2-5	CASSEYETQYF	TGTGCCAGCAGTGAGTATGAGACCCAGTACTTC
-	few	TRBV19	TRBJ1-1	CATHPRKGKNTEAFF	TGTGCCACTCATCCTAGAAAGGGGAAGAACACTGAAGCTTTCTTT
-	-	TRBV5-5	TRBJ2-7	CASSGGPSAYEQYF	TGTGCCAGCAGCGGCGGGCCCTCGGCGTACGAGCAGTACTTC
-	-	TRBV5-1	TRBJ2-3	CASSLLAGTDTQYF	TGCGCCAGCAGCCTTCTGGCGGGCACAGATACGCAGTATTTT
TRBD2	-	TRBV19	TRBJ2-2	CASSSSGRGTGELFF	TGTGCCAGTAGCTCTAGCGGGCGGGGCACCGGGGAGCTGTTTTTT
TRBD2	-	TRBV2	TRBJ2-7	CATESSGVSYEQYF	TGTGCCACCGAGTCTAGCGGGGTCTCCTACGAGCAGTACTTC
TRBD2	-	TRBV19	TRBJ2-1	CASSQLAGGFNEQFF	TGTGCCAGTAGTCAACTAGCGGGAGGTTTCAATGAGCAGTTCTTC
-	-	TRBV11-2	TRBJ2-5	CASSIPGLPRGETQYF	TGTGCCAGCAGCATCCCGGGACTCCCGAGGGGAGAGACCCAGTACTTC
-	-	TRBV23-1	TRBJ2-7	CASSQYRIGPYEQYF	TGCGCCAGCAGTCAATATCGCATAGGCCCCTACGAGCAGTACTTC
TRBD1	-	TRBV28	TRBJ1-4	CASSLPTGATNEKLFF	TGTGCCAGCAGTTTACCCACAGGGGCAACTAATGAAAAACTGTTTTTT
TRBD1	-	TRBV10-3	TRBJ2-7	CAISDTAGQGPSYEQYF	TGTGCCATCAGTGATACTGCGGGACAGGGGCCATCCTACGAGCAGTACTTC
-	few	TRBV10-1	TRBJ2-1	CASSASFSGGTNEQFF	TGCGCCAGCAGTGCATCTTTCTCAGGCGGGACCAATGAGCAGTTCTTC
-	many	TRBV7-3	TRBJ2-3	CASSAGTGTQYF	TGTGCCAGCAGCGCGGGGACGGGTACGCAGTATTTT
-	-	TRBV28	TRBJ2-4	CASSKQGSNIQYF	TGTGCCAGCAGCAAACAGGGATCTAACATTCAGTACTTC
TRBD1	-	TRBV19	TRBJ1-6	CASSASKGAYNSPLHF	TGTGCCAGTAGTGCATCAAAGGGGGCGTATAATTCACCCCTCCACTTT
-	-	TRBV18	TRBJ2-7	CASSPPNERQYF	TGTGCCAGCTCACCACCGAATGAGAGGCAGTACTTC
-	-	TRBV5-1	TRBJ1-1	CASSRNTASNTEAFF	TGCGCCAGCAGCCGGAACACAGCTTCGAACACTGAAGCTTTCTTT
TRBD2	few	TRBV28	TRBJ2-5	CASVPGLGGETQYF	TGTGCCAGCGTACCGGGACTAGGTGGAGAGACCCAGTACTTC
TRBD1	-	TRBV18	TRBJ1-3	CASSPTYLQGSGNTIYF	TGTGCCAGCTCACCGACATACCTACAGGGGTCAGGAAACACCATATATTTT
TRBD2	many	TRBV6-5	TRBJ2-7	CASSYLASGRVEQYF	TGTGCCAGCAGTTACTTGGCTAGCGGGAGGGTCGAGCAGTACTTC
TRBD1	-	TRBV15	TRBJ1-3	CATSNNRGVYGNTIYF	TGTGCCACCAGCAACAACAGGGGCGTTTATGGAAACACCATATATTTT
TRBD1	-	TRBV7-9	TRBJ1-1	CASRSRGQMNTEAFF	TGTGCCAGCAGATCTCGGGGACAGATGAACACTGAAGCTTTCTTT
-	-	TRBV28	TRBJ1-6	CASRLTGLGSPLHF	TGTGCCAGCAGACTCACAGGGTTAGGATCACCCCTCCACTTT
TRBD1	-	TRBV7-9	TRBJ1-4	CASSLGTGATLREKLFF	TGTGCCAGCAGCCTTGGGACAGGGGCCACCTTAAGGGAAAAACTGTTTTTT
TRBD1	-	TRBV6-6	TRBJ1-5	CASLDRVNNQPQHF	TGTGCCAGTCTGGACAGGGTCAACAATCAGCCCCAGCATTTT
-	few	TRBV30	TRBJ1-2	CAWTATNYGYTF	TGTGCCTGGACAGCAACTAACTATGGCTACACCTTC
TRBD1	-	TRBV10-1	TRBJ2-7	CASSGHGTGTYEQYF	TGCGCCAGCAGTGGCCACGGGACAGGCACCTACGAGCAGTACTTC
TRBD1	-	TRBV15	TRBJ2-3	CATSRDTGTGPDTQYF	TGTGCCACCAGCAGAGATACGGGGACAGGGCCAGATACGCAGTATTTT